Given below is one TCR beta chain in context. The sample belongs to a study of cytomegalovirus exposure and HLA in healthy donors. Trimming left V 0 bases short and J 7 bases short, with 9 bases between. Germline CDR1 is SGHRS and CDR2 is YFSETQ. CDR3 length: 13 amino acids. Profiling relied on immunoSEQ multiplex PCR, and the TCRdb table lists in-frame clones only, not all of them. The sample holds 150,000 to 200,000 clones, approximately 87% seen once. The receptor was isolated from a woman under 40 in good health and CMV-seronegative. This chain joins TRBV5-1 and TRBJ2-3; perhaps TRBD2 as D (5 bases). The specimen was PBMCs. The CDR3 protein is CASSLAEGYTQYF. CDR3 sequence (DNA): TGCGCCAGCAGCTTGGCCGAGGGATATACGCAGTATTTT.